This TCR beta chain was profiled in a study of blood T cell repertoires in COVID-19. Study in general: Italy, Spain and the United States were the sources of the convalescent and acute COVID-19 samples. From T cells, B-cell-depleted T cells, or PBMCs came the material, which was cDNA or gDNA.

One Seattle source followed patients from active infection through their disease course. Germline V gene sequence: CDR1 SGHAT, CDR2 FQNNGV. Unmatched junction bases numbered 11, after V lost 3 bases and J lost 4 bases. The CDR3 has 17 amino acids. Under the authors' procedure: Estimation of nucleated cell counts relied on the amplification of reference gene primers. Sequencing was performed with immunoSEQ multiplex PCR; in TCRdb, only in-frame clones are kept and a portion is missing. The V and J calls and clone size come from that table; D and trimming were worked out from the DNA. Of about 160,000 clones detected, approximately 79% appear once; the ten largest clones hold roughly 6.4%.

The sample comprised peripheral blood. This chain links TRBV11-2 with TRBJ2-3; 9 bases line up with TRBD2. The TCR originated in a woman in her forties with COVID-19, enrolled during active disease. For the CDR3, the DNA is TGTGCCAGCAGCTTTGGCCGGGCTAGCGGGGATCCAGATACGCAGTATTTT. This sequence encodes CASSFGRASGDPDTQYF.